This T cell receptor (beta chain) was documented in a study of vaccination and CD4 T cells after COVID-19. About the study: Typically, post-vaccine samples were obtained a median roughly 75 days after dose two, within a range of 14 to 241. Overlapping peptides of the spike proteins of SARS-CoV-2, HCoV-NL63, HCoV-OC43 and HCoV-229E were used for cell stimulation.

Treatment reported: approximately 11-day PBMC culture with coronavirus spike peptide pools or control peptides (ViraFEST assay). Scientists separated out CD4+ T cells through negative selection following 10 days in culture. Germline V lookup: CDR1 MDHEN, CDR2 SYDVKM. Trimming at V came to 2 bases and at J to 8 bases, leaving 11 bases not matched to a gene. CDR3 size: 15 residues. Study-level findings and limits: Spike mono-reactive clones accounted for 304 of the 307 vaccine-specific clones found in convalescent patients.

As regards this clonotype: As yet, its antigen is unknown.

CD4+ T cells that had been cultured provided DNA sequenced with the Oncomine TCR Beta short-read assay. A single record per CDR3 protein comes from TCRdb applying MiXCR to the PCR reads. Of over 15,000 distinct CDR3 sequences listed, 70% to 80% are singletons. The receptor comes from a human donor who had recovered from COVID-19. This chain connects TRBV28 to TRBJ1-2, with 7 bases matching TRBD1. The sample was CD4+ T cells from blood, cultured in vitro. Here the CDR3 DNA reads TGTGCCAGCAGTTTAGCCGACAGGGACGCGTCCGGCTACACCTTC. Translation: CASSLADRDASGYTF.